The sequence of this TCR beta chain was determined in a study of blood T cell repertoires in COVID-19 (dated by TCRdb to 2020 to 2021). Context from the whole study: Samples from collaborators originated in the United States, Italy and Spain and spanned both the acute and convalescent phases of COVID-19. The repertoires were released in a freely available public database intended as a resource for research on the immune response to SARS-CoV-2. The samples were drawn from two sources: the first 160 participants of the ongoing ImmuneRACE study, and 950 to 1,500 subjects contributed by 6 global collaborators. Where HLA class I and class II types were available, the types were taken from metadata supplied by the sample provider, not from assay-based typing. A de-identified subject ID, COVID-19 status, age in years and sex were almost always included in the sample metadata. The dataset comprised deeply sampled blood TCRbeta repertoires from subjects exposed to, actively infected with, or recovered from COVID-19. The material from the prospective study consisted of cDNA or gDNA derived from T cells, B-cell-depleted T cells, or PBMCs.

TCRbeta CDR3 regions were amplified from genomic DNA by means of the immunoSEQ Assay, a bias-controlled multiplex PCR. The authors processed their data as follows. Within the assay, amplification of reference gene primers was used to estimate how many nucleated cells each sample contained. Sequence reads were collapsed and filtered to measure the absolute abundance of every unique TCRbeta CDR3 rearrangement. For each sample, productive Simpson clonality was calculated by taking the square root of Simpson's diversity index across productive rearrangements. TCRdb took over this immuneACCESS table, retaining in-frame rearrangements with V and J assigned. Such tables are incomplete; in checked studies, under half of the missing clones stem from an unresolved V gene, and the remainder is unexplained. V, J and clone size were drawn from that table, and D and trimming were deduced from the DNA. In all, the sample holds around 130,000 clones, and approximately 84% of those were seen once. The ten largest clones take up 9% to 15% of the sample.

From a lookup of the germline V gene (reference sequence), CDR1 and CDR2 are SGHKS and YYEKEE. Trimming takes 1 base from V and 4 bases from J, and the germline ends sit 18 bases apart. The CDR3 sequence holds 17 residues, the cysteine and phenylalanine included. Kept here is only the CDR3 DNA, which spans 51 bases and is read in frame from base 1. Whole blood was collected in K2EDTA tubes by collaborating institutions according to the institutions' own protocols. For TCRbeta analysis, collaborators shipped samples in one of three forms: frozen whole blood, isolated PBMCs, or DNA extracted from either of those sample types. Regarding this clone: It lacks a known antigen. Per-nucleotide qualities are absent, and no much larger clonotype sits a single base away.

What the authors observed across the whole study: How much clinical and demographic metadata was included differed by source and by participant, and the metadata was provided uncurated.

This receptor was taken from an older woman with acute or convalescent COVID-19. The sample taken for sequencing was peripheral blood. The chain is assembled from TRBV5-5 and TRBJ2-1, with the D gene call left open. The CDR3 is CASSLYPSQTAYNEQFF. The DNA sequence is as follows: TGTGCCAGCAGCTTGTATCCCTCCCAGACTGCGTACAATGAGCAGTTCTTC.